This TCR beta chain was observed in a study of blood T cell repertoires in COVID-19 (dated by TCRdb to 2018 to 2020). Background on the whole study: Samples covering the acute and convalescent phases of COVID-19 were provided by collaborators in the United States, Italy and Spain. Subjects who had been exposed to COVID-19, were actively infected with it, or had recovered from it provided the deeply sampled blood TCRbeta repertoires that made up the dataset. Where available, HLA class I and class II types were obtained from metadata supplied by the sample provider rather than from assay-based typing. Samples were obtained from the ongoing ImmuneRACE study (first 160 participants) and from roughly 1,300 subjects provided by 6 global collaborators. The prospective study material was composed of cDNA or gDNA derived from T cells, B-cell-depleted T cells, or PBMCs. The sample metadata nearly always contained a de-identified subject ID, COVID-19 status, age in years and sex. A freely available public database, intended as a resource for researchers studying the immune response to SARS-CoV-2, is where the repertoires were released. Results and caveats for the whole study, not just this receptor: Clinical and demographic metadata were provided uncurated, with the amount varying by source and participant.

The collaborating institutions used their own protocols to collect whole blood in K2EDTA tubes. For TCRbeta analysis, collaborator samples were shipped as frozen whole blood, as isolated PBMCs, or as DNA extracted from either sample type. TCRbeta CDR3 regions were amplified from genomic DNA using the immunoSEQ Assay, a bias-controlled multiplex PCR. In the authors' own workflow: The number of nucleated cells in each sample was estimated by amplification of reference gene primers within the assay. Sequence reads were collapsed and filtered to measure the absolute abundance of every unique TCRbeta CDR3 rearrangement. For each sample, productive Simpson clonality was calculated as the square root of Simpson's diversity index over productive rearrangements. TCRdb re-hosts the immuneACCESS table, in-frame sequences only. Its copies lack some clones; in the studies checked, an unresolved V gene accounts for under half of them, and the cause for the rest is not known. D and trimming were read from the DNA, whereas the V and J calls and clone size are those reported in that table. Across this sample there are over 150,000 clones, with about four fifths seen only once. Jointly, the top ten make up roughly 10% of the sample.

Regarding this clone: Its antigen target is currently unknown. There are no base qualities to consult, and no much larger clone falls within one base.

This sequence was found in a man in his 70s with active or convalescent COVID-19. Sample: peripheral blood.

The encoded CDR3 is CASSTDRNQETQYF. The base sequence is TGTGCCAGCAGTACAGACAGGAACCAAGAGACCCAGTACTTC. The chain employs TRBV2 and TRBJ2-5; matching of 6 bases hints at TRBD1 as the D gene. From the cysteine through the phenylalanine, the CDR3 covers 14 amino acids. Here the CDR3 DNA is all that survives: 42 bases in frame from base 1. The germline V gene specifies SNHLY as CDR1 and FYNNEI as CDR2. V and J are truncated by 5 bases and 0 bases respectively, leaving an intervening sequence of 10 bases. Where the CDR3 stops, the reference TRBV2 and TRBJ2-5 genes take over; the full variable domain is EPEVTQTPSHQVTQMGQEVILRCVPISNHLYFYWYRQILGQKVEFLVSFYNNEISEKSEIFDDQFSVERPDGSNFTLKIRSTKLEDSAMYFCASSTDRNQETQYFGPGTRLLVL.